The clone carrying this T cell receptor (beta chain) has ten or more counts. Its antigen is undetermined. TCRdb reprocessed the 5' RACE reads via MiXCR and lists one record per CDR3 protein. The table lists around 26,000 distinct CDR3 sequences, approximately 7% of them singletons. Germline V CDR1 and CDR2: SGDLS, YYNGEE. This CDR3 region has 16 residues. Trimming left V 1 base short and J 0 bases short, with 8 bases between. The source of the sample is a study of spatial heterogeneity in lung cancer. Study-level background: Mean representation of each unique TCR and UMI combination in the raw reads exceeded 9.5 occurrences. Study-level points and caveats: Ubiquitous expanded tumor TCRs were seen in blood more at resection than at follow-up.

The sample's time point: sample taken at primary tumor resection. The rearrangement uses TRBV9 and TRBJ2-6; TRBD1 might be the D (5 bases). Sequenced here: PBMCs, sampled at surgery. The sequence was obtained from a male donor with early-stage non-small cell lung cancer. In DNA, the CDR3 is TGTGCCAGCAGCGTAAGACAGTACTCTGGGGCCAACGTCCTGACTTTC. Translation: CASSVRQYSGANVLTF.